This TCR beta chain was identified in a study of blood T cell repertoires in COVID-19. Across the study: Sources were T cells, B-cell-depleted T cells, or PBMCs; the material itself was cDNA or gDNA.

The method was immunoSEQ multiplex PCR; TCRdb's version includes in-frame clones alone and lacks a portion of them. This table holds 73,000 or so clones, approximately 83% found once. In its sample, this clone was seen a few times. Specimen: peripheral blood. This sequence was found in a woman in her sixties with acute or convalescent COVID-19.

The CDR3 reads CASKRTANYGYTF. CDR3 bases: TGTGCCAGCAAGCGGACAGCGAACTATGGCTACACCTTC. The chain carries TRBV2 and TRBJ1-2; the D gene is possibly TRBD1 (6 bases). The V and J ends lost 7 bases and 2 bases respectively, with 11 bases between them. Looked up from germline, CDR1 is SNHLY and CDR2 is FYNNEI. The CDR3 has 13 amino acids.